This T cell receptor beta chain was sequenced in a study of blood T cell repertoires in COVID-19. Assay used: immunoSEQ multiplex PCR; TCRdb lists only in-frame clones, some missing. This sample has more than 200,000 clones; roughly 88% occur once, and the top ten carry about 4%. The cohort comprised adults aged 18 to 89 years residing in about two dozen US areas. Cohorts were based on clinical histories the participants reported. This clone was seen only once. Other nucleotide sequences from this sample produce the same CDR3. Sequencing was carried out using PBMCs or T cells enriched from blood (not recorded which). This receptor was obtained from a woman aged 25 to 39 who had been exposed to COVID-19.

In nucleotides, the CDR3 is TGCGCCAGCAGCTTGGGAGGCCTTGGCAATCAGCCCCAGCATTTT. Residues: CASSLGGLGNQPQHF. The chain employs TRBV5-1 and TRBJ1-5; D ambiguous. CDR3 length equals 15 residues. Trimming removed 0 bases from V and 2 bases from J, with 9 bases in between. Germline values: CDR1 SGHRS, CDR2 YFSETQ.